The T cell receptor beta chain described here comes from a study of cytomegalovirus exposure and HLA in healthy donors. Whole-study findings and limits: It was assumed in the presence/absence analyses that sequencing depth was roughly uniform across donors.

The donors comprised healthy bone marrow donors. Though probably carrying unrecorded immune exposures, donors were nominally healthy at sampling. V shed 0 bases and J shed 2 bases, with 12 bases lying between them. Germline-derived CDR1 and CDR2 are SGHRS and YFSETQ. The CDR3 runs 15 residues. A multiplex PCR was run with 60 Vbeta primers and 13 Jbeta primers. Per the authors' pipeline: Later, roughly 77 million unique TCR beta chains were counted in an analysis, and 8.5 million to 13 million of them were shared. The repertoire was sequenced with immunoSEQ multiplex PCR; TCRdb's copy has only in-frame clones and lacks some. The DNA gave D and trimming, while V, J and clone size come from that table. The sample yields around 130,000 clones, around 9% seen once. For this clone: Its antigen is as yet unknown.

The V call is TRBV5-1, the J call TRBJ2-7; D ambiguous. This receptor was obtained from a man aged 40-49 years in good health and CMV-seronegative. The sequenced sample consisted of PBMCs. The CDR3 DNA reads TGCGCCAGCAGCTTGGATACCTTGAGTCCCTACGAGCAGTACTTC. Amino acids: CASSLDTLSPYEQYF.